Listed here are 10 T cell receptor beta chains from one sample, sequenced in a study of molecular identifiers for immune sequencing clone quantification. Using its own MiXCR run on the PCR reads, TCRdb lists one record per CDR3 protein. The sample consists of about 640,000 distinct CDR3 sequences, around 20% of them appearing once. Sequencing input: naive CD8+ T cells from blood, with Jurkat cell RNA spiked in. Subset meaning: FACS-sorted CD8+CD4-CCR7+CD45RA+ naive T cells. The receptors derive from a human donor in good health. Some libraries in this study had Jurkat cell RNA spiked in.

This clonotype was picked up many times. The chain uses TRBV4-3 and TRBJ2-5, with 8 bases matching TRBD1. Germline V gene sequence: CDR1 LGHNA, CDR2 YSLEER. V dropped 3 bases and J dropped 1; count of bases not matched to a gene: 4. The length of the CDR3 is 15 residues. The CDR3: CASSQATGVQETQYF. In nucleotides, the CDR3 is TGCGCCAGCAGCCAGGCGACAGGGGTCCAAGAGACCCAGTACTTC.

This clonotype was seen more than once but under ten times. The rearrangement joins TRBV7-9 to TRBJ2-7, with 10 bases identical to TRBD2. Germline CDR1 is SEHNR and CDR2 is FQNEAQ (reference sequence). Trimming at V came to 5 bases and at J to 2 bases, leaving 6 bases not matched to a gene. The CDR3 consists of 15 residues. The CDR3 DNA reads TGTGCCAGCAGCCCGACTAGCGGGCCTCCCTACGAGCAGTACTTC. Its translation is CASSPTSGPPYEQYF.

V usage is TRBV14 and J usage is TRBJ2-2; TRBD2 aligns across 11 bases. J gave up 4 bases and V 0 bases, and 4 bases lay outside the gene matches. Germline CDR1 SGHDN, CDR2 FVKESK. The CDR3 loop spans 17 amino acids. CDR3: CASSQDETSGITGELFF. In DNA, the CDR3 is TGTGCCAGCAGCCAAGATGAGACTAGCGGGATCACCGGGGAGCTGTTTTTT.

This clonotype was detected many times. The genes are TRBV20-1 and TRBJ2-7; TRBD2 is a possible D gene (5 bases). This CDR3 comprises 14 residues. Germline CDR1 reads DFQATT; CDR2 reads SNEGSKA (reference sequence). V shed 6 bases and J shed 5 bases, with 20 bases lying between them. CDR3 sequence reads: CSAVVGAGRNEQYF. CDR3 sequence (DNA): TGCAGTGCGGTGGTGGGCGCGGGTCGGAACGAGCAGTACTTC.

This clonotype was detected ten times or more. The V gene is TRBV4-1, the J gene TRBJ2-3; TRBD1 agrees at 7 bases. The length of the CDR3 is 18 residues. Trimming removed 1 base from V and 3 bases from J; junction bases left unmatched: 13. CDR1 and CDR2 from the germline V gene are MGHRA and YSYEKL. DNA of the CDR3: TGCGCCAGCAGCCAAGGATTCCCCGGGACAGTGGGGACAGATACGCAGTATTTT. It translates to CASSQGFPGTVGTDTQYF.

With respect to this clonotype: The CDR3 does not close with the conserved phenylalanine or tryptophan, likely indicating a read error. This chain uses TRBV27 with TRBJ2-1, with 8 bases that match TRBD2. Germline trimming cut 5 bases from V and 5 bases from J; bases unmatched to any gene: 8. Germline CDR1 MNHEY, CDR2 SMNVEV (reference sequence). The CDR3 has 15 residues. The CDR3 sequence: CASSLSGSFDNEQFL. The CDR3 nucleotides read TGTGCCAGCAGTCTGAGCGGGAGTTTCGACAATGAGCAGTTCCTC.

In this sample, this clonotype turned up many times. The V and J genes are TRBV7-9 and TRBJ1-4; TRBD1 aligns across 7 bases. With 5 bases clipped from V and 8 bases from J, the junction kept 5 bases outside the gene matches. Germline CDR1 reads SEHNR; CDR2 reads FQNEAQ (reference sequence). CDR3 length equals 13 residues. DNA of the CDR3: TGTGCCAGCAGCCCCACAGGGGAGGAAAAACTGTTTTTT. Its translation is CASSPTGEEKLFF.

This clonotype was counted a few times. The chain carries TRBV1 and TRBJ2-1; the D segment call TRBD2 is taken from the table without a DNA check. TRBV1 is a known pseudogene. CDR3 length equals 19 residues. The DNA for the CDR3 is TGCACCAGCAGCCAACCGTCGGGACTAGTCCCTATCTCCTACAATGAGCAGTTCTTC. Residues: CTSSQPSGLVPISYNEQFF.

The rearrangement links TRBV2 to TRBJ2-2, with TRBD1 as a possible D gene (5 bases). Trimming shortened V by 6 bases and J by 0 bases, and 14 bases separated the two germline ends. The CDR3 contains 16 residues. Germline V CDR1 and CDR2: SNHLY, FYNNEI. This chain's CDR3 is CASRGWQGANTGELFF. In nucleotides, the CDR3 is TGTGCCAGCAGAGGATGGCAAGGGGCGAACACCGGGGAGCTGTTTTTT.

The chain uses TRBV13 and TRBJ2-7; D is unclear. Germline V gene lookup returns CDR1 PRHDT and CDR2 FYEKMQ (reference sequence). The CDR3 runs 14 residues. V lost 3 bases to trimming and J lost 2 bases, with 11 bases between them. This CDR3 is CASSFGLGPYEQYF. CDR3 nucleotide sequence: TGTGCCAGCAGCTTTGGCCTAGGACCCTACGAGCAGTACTTC.